This T cell receptor (beta chain) was recorded in a study of glioma-infiltrating T cells after dendritic cell vaccination. Study as a whole: At biweekly intervals, patients got three intradermal dendritic cell vaccine injections.

This clone was found a few times. Fresh-frozen tumor tissue and more than two years of survival data were available for all. The immunoSEQ assay amplified TCRB CDR3 from up to roughly 2 ug DNA. Here immunoSEQ multiplex PCR was the method, and the copy in TCRdb shows in-frame clones only, minus some. This table holds under 100,000 clones, over 60% found once. The CDR3 length is 16 residues. Germline lookup yields CDR1 SGHNT and CDR2 YYREEE (reference sequence). Trimming shortened V by 5 bases and J by 6 bases, and 20 bases separated the two germline ends. This specimen was blood, taken before dendritic cell vaccination. This TCR was recovered from a human donor with glioblastoma. The J gene is TRBJ2-2, the V gene TRBV5-4; D might be TRBD1 (7 bases). CDR3 sequence: CASSIGGGAWSGELFF. The CDR3 nucleotides are TGTGCCAGCAGTATCGGAGGGGGCGCTTGGTCCGGGGAGCTGTTTTTT.